What follows describes a single T cell receptor (beta chain). Its specificity is not known. In each sample, at least 6 million PBMCs were isolated. Extractions gave at least 5.5 micrograms of total RNA per sample. Germline V gene lookup returns CDR1 SGHNT and CDR2 YYREEE (reference sequence). CDR3 size: 16 residues. Trimming left V 1 base short and J 1 base short, with 14 bases between. This specimen comes from a study of blood T cells in healthy people across ages. Together with a sample-barcoded 5' primer, a J-beta primer mix was included in a second PCR lasting roughly 7 to 11 cycles. Each cDNA molecule received a tag from a template-switch adaptor that had 12 random nucleotides. In TCRdb, the 5' RACE reads were re-called with MiXCR into one record per CDR3 protein. The sample consists of 890,000 or so distinct CDR3 sequences, approximately 67% of them appearing once. General observations from the study: CMV status of donors was unknown, possibly confounding expanded clonotype changes.

The sample taken for sequencing was blood. This receptor was taken from a man in his thirties or forties in good health. V usage is TRBV5-4 and J usage is TRBJ2-5; TRBD1 might be the D (6 bases). The CDR3 DNA reads as TGTGCCAGCAGCTTGAAGGCAGGGGCCCTCCAAGAGACCCAGTACTTC. This codes for CASSLKAGALQETQYF.